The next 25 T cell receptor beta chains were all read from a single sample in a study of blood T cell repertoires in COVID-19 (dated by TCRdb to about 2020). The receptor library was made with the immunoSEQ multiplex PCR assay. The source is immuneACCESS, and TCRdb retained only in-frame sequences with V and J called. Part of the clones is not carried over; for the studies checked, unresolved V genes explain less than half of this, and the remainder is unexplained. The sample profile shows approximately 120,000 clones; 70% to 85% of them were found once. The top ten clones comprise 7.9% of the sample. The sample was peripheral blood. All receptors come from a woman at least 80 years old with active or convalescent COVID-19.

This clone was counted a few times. CDR3 residues: CATSDNFPGGYGYTF. Here the CDR3 DNA reads TGTGCCACCAGTGATAATTTTCCAGGGGGCTATGGCTACACCTTC. The rearrangement uses TRBV24-1 and TRBJ1-2; 7 bases are a match to TRBD1. The CDR3 loop spans 15 amino acids. Trimming removed 3 bases from V and 4 bases from J; junction bases left unmatched: 7. Germline V gene sequence: CDR1 KGHDR, CDR2 SFDVKD.

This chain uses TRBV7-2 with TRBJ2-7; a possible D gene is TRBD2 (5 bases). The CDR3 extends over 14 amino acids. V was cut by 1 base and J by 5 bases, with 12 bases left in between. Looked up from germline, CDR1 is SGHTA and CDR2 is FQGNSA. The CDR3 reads CASSLGGSSHEQYF. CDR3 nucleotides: TGTGCCAGCAGCTTAGGAGGGAGTAGTCACGAGCAGTACTTC. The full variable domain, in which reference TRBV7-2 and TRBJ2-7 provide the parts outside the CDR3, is GAGVSQSPSNKVTEKGKDVELRCDPISGHTALYWYRQSLGQGLEFLIYFQGNSAPDKSGLPSDRFSAERTGGSVSTLTIQRTQQEDSAVYLCASSLGGSSHEQYFGPGTRLTVT.

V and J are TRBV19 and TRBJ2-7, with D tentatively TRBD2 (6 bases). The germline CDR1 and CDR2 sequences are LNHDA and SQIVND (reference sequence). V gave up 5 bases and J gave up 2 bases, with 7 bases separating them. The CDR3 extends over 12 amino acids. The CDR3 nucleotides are TGTGCCAGTAGTTCGGGAGCCTACGAGCAGTACTTC. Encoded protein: CASSSGAYEQYF.

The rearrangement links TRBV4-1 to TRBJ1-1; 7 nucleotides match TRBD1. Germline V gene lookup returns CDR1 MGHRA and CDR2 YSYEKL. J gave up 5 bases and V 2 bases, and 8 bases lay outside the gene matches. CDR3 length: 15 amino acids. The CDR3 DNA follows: TGCGCCAGCAGCCAACAGGGGGTAGGAAAAACTGAAGCTTTCTTT. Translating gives CASSQQGVGKTEAFF.

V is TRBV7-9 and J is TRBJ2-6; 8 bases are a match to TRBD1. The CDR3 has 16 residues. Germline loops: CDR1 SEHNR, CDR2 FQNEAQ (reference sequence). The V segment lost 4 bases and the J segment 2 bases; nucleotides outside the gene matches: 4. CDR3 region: CASSSSGGTGANVLTF. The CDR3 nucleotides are TGTGCCAGCAGCTCCTCAGGGGGCACTGGGGCCAACGTCCTGACTTTC. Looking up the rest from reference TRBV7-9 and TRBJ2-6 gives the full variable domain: DTGVSQNPRHKITKRGQNVTFRCDPISEHNRLYWYRQTLGQGPEFLTYFQNEAQLEKSRLLSDRFSAERPKGSFSTLEIQRTEQGDSAMYLCASSSSGGTGANVLTFGAGSRLTVL.

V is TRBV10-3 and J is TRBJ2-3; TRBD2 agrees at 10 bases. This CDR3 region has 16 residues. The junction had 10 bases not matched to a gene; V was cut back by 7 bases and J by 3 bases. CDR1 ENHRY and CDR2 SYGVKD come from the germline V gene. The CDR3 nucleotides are TGTGCCATCACTTCATCGGCTAGCGGGAGTACAGATACGCAGTATTTT. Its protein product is CAITSSASGSTDTQYF.

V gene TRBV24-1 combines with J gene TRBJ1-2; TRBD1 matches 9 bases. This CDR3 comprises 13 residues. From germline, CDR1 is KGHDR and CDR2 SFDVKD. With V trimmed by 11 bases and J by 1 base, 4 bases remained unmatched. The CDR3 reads CAIQGAGNYGYTF. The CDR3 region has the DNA TGTGCCATACAGGGGGCGGGTAACTATGGCTACACCTTC.

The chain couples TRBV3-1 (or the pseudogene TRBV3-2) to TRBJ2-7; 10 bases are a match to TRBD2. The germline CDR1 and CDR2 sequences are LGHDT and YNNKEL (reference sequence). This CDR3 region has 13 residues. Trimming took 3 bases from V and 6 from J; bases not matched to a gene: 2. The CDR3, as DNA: TGTGCCAGCAGCCAGCTAGCGGGAGTCGAGCAGTACTTC. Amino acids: CASSQLAGVEQYF.

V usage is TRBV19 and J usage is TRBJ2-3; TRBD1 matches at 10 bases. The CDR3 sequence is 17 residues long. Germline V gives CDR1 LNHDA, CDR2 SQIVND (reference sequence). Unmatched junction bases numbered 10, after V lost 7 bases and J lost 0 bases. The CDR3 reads CASTLSGTGVSTDTQYF. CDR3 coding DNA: TGTGCCAGTACCCTTTCCGGGACAGGGGTAAGCACAGATACGCAGTATTTT.

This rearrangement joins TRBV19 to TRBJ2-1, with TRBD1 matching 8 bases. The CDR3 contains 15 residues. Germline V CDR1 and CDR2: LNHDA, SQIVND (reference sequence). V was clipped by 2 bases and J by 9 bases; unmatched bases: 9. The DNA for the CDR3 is TGTGCCAGTAGTATAATGGTTAAAACAGGGGGTGAGCAGTTCTTC. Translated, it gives CASSIMVKTGGEQFF.

DNA of the CDR3: TGCGCCAGCAGCTTCTCGACAGACCTGGGGGAGACCCAGTACTTC. Its protein product is CASSFSTDLGETQYF. The genes are TRBV5-1 and TRBJ2-5; a weak D match, TRBD1 (5 bases). The CDR3 has 15 amino acids. CDR1 and CDR2 from the germline V gene are SGHRS and YFSETQ. V was pared by 2 bases and J by 5 bases, with 16 bases between.

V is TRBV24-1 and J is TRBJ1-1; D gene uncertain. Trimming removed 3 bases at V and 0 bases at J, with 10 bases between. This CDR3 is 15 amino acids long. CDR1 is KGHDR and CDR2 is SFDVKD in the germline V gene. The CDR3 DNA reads TGTGCCACCAGTGATGCCTCACAGATGAACACTGAAGCTTTCTTT. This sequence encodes CATSDASQMNTEAFF.

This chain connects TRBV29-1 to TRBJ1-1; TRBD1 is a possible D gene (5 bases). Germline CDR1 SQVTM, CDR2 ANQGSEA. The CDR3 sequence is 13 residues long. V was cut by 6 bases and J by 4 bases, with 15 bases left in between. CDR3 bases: TGCAGCGTGATGGGACTACCGAGCACTGAAGCTTTCTTT. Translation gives CSVMGLPSTEAFF.

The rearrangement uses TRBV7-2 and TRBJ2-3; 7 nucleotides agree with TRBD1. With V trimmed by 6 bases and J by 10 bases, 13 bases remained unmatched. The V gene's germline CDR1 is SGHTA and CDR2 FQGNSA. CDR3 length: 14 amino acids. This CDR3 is CASSQGQPRLSQYF. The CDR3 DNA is TGTGCCAGCAGTCAGGGACAGCCTCGTTTATCGCAGTATTTT. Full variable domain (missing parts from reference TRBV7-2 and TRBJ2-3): GAGVSQSPSNKVTEKGKDVELRCDPISGHTALYWYRQSLGQGLEFLIYFQGNSAPDKSGLPSDRFSAERTGGSVSTLTIQRTQQEDSAVYLCASSQGQPRLSQYFGPGTRLTVL.

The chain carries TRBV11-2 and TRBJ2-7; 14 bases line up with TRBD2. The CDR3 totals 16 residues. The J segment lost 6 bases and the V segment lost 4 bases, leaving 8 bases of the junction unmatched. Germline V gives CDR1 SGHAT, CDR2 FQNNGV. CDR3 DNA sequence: TGTGCCAGCAGCTCGCCGGGACTAGCGGGAGCACGCGAGCAGTACTTC. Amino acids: CASSSPGLAGAREQYF.

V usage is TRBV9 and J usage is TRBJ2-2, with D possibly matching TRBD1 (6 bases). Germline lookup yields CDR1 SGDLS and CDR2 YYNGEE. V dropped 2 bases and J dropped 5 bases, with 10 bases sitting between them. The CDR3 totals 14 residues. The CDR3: CASSVLQGTGELFF. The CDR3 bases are TGTGCCAGCAGCGTCCTACAGGGAACCGGGGAGCTGTTTTTT.

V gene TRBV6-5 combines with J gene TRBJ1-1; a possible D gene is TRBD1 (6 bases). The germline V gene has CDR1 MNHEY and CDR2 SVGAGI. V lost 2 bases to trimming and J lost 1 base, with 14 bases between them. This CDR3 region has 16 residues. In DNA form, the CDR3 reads TGTGCCAGCAGTTACCTCTCTGGGGGGGCGAACACTGAAGCTTTCTTT. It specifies CASSYLSGGANTEAFF.

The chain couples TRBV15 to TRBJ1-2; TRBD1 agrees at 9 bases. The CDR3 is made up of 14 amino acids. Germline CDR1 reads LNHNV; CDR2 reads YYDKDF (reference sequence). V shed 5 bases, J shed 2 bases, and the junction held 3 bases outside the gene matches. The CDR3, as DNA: TGTGCCACCAGCCCCGACAGGGGGAACTATGGCTACACCTTC. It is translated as CATSPDRGNYGYTF. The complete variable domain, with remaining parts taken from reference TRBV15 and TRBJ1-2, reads DAMVIQNPRYQVTQFGKPVTLSCSQTLNHNVMYWYQQKSSQAPKLLFHYYDKDFNNEADTPDNFQSRRPNTSFCFLDIRSPGLGDTAMYLCATSPDRGNYGYTFGSGTRLTVV.

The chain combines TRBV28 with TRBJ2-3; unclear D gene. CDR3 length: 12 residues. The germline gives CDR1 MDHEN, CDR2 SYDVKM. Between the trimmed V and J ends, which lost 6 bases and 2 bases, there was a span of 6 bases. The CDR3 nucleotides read TGTGCCAGCAGACAGTCCACAGATACGCAGTATTTT. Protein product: CASRQSTDTQYF.

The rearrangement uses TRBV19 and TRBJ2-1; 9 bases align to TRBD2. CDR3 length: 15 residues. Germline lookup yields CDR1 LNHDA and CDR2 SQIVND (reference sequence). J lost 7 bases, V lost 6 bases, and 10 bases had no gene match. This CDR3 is CASRTGTSYKNEQFF. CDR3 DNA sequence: TGTGCCAGTAGAACCGGGACTAGCTATAAAAATGAGCAGTTCTTC.

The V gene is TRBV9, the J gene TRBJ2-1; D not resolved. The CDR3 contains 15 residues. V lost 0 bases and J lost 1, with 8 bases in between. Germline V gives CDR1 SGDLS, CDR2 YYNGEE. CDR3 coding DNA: TGTGCCAGCAGCGTAGGGCAGTCGTCCTACAATGAGCAGTTCTTC. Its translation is CASSVGQSSYNEQFF. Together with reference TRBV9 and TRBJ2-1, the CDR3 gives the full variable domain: DSGVTQTPKHLITATGQRVTLRCSPRSGDLSVYWYQQSLDQGLQFLIQYYNGEERAKGNILERFSAQQFPDLHSELNLSSLELGDSALYFCASSVGQSSYNEQFFGPGTRLTVL.

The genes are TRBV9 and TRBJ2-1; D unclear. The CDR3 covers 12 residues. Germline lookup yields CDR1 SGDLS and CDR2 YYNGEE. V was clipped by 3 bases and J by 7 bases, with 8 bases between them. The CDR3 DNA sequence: TGTGCCAGCAGCGCCAGGTTTAATGAGCAGTTCTTC. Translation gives CASSARFNEQFF.

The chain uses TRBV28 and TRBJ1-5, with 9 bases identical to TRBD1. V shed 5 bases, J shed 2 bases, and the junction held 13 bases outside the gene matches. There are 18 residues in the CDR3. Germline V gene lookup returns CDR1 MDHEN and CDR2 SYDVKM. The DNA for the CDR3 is TGTGCCAGCAGTCGGATTAGGACAGGGGAGAGGCGCAATCAGCCCCAGCATTTT. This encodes CASSRIRTGERRNQPQHF.

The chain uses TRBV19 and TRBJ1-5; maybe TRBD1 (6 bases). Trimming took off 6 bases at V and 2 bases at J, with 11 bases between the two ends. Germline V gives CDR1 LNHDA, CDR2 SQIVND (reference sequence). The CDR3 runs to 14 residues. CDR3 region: CASRTGWGNQPQHF. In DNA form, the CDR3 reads TGTGCCAGTAGAACAGGGTGGGGCAATCAGCCCCAGCATTTT. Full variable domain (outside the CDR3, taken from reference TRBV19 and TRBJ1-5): DGGITQSPKYLFRKEGQNVTLSCEQNLNHDAMYWYRQDPGQGLRLIYYSQIVNDFQKGDIAEGYSVSREKKESFPLTVTSAQKNPTAFYLCASRTGWGNQPQHFGDGTRLSIL.

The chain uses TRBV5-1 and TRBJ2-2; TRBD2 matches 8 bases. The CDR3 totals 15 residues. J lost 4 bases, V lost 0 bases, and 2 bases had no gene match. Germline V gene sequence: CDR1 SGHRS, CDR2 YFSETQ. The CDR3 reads CASSLGGRSTGELFF. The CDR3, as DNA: TGCGCCAGCAGCTTGGGCGGGAGGAGCACCGGGGAGCTGTTTTTT.